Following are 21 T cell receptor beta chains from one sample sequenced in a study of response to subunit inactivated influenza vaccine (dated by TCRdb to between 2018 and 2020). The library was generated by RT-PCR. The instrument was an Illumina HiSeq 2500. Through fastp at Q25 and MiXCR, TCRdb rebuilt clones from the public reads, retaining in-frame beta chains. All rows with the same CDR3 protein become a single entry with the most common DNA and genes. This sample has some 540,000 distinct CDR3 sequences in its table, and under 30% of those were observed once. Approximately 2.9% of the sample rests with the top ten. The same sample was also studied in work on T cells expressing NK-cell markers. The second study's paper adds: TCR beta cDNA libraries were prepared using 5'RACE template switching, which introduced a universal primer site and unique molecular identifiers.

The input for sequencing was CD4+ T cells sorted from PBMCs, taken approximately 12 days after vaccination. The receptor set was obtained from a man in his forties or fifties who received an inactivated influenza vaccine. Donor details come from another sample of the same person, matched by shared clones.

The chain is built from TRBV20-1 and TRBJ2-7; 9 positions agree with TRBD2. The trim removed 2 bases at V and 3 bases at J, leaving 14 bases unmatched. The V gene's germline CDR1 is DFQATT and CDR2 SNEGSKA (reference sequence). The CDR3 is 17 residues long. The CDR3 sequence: CSARSTALAGPYYEQYF. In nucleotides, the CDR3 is TGCAGTGCTAGATCCACGGCACTAGCGGGTCCGTACTACGAGCAGTACTTC.

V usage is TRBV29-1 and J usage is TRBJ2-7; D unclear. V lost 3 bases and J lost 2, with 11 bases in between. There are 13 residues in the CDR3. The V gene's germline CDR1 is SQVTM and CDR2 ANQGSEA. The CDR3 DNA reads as TGCAGCGTTGAGATTGGCCTTACCTACGAGCAGTACTTC. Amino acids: CSVEIGLTYEQYF.

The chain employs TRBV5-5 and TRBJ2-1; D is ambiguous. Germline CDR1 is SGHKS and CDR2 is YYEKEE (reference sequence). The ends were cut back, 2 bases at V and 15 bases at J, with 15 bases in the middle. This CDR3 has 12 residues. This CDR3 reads CASSFHTAGGFF. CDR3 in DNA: TGTGCCAGCAGCTTTCATACAGCCGGTGGGTTCTTC.

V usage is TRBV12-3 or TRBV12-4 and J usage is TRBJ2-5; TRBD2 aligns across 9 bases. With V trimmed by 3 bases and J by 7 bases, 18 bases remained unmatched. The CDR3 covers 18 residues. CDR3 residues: CASSFGAGGPKSTVTQYF. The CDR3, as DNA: TGTGCCAGCAGTTTTGGGGCGGGGGGGCCGAAATCTACGGTGACCCAGTACTTC.

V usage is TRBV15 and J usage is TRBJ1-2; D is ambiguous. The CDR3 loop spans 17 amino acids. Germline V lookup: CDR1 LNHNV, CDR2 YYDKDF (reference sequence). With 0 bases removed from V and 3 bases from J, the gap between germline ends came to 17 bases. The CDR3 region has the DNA TGTGCCACCAGCAGAGATTTGGTCGGTGCTTCATACTATGGCTACACCTTC. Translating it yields CATSRDLVGASYYGYTF.

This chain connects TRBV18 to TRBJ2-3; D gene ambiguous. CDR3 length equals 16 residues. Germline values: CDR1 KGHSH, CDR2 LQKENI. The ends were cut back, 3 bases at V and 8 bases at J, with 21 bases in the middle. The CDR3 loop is CASSPGPQDRLLTQYF. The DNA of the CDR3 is TGTGCCAGCTCACCTGGTCCCCAGGACCGCTTGCTTACGCAGTATTTT.

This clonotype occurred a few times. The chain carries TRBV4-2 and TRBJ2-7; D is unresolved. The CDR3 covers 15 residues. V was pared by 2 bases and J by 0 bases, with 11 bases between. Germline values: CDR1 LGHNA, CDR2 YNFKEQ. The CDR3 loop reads CASSQRDSYSYEQYF. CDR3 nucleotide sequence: TGTGCCAGCAGCCAAAGAGACTCCTACTCCTACGAGCAGTACTTC.

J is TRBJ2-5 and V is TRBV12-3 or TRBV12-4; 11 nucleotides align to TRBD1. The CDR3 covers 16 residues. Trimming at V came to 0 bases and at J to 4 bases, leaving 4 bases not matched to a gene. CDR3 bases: TGTGCCAGCAGTTTAGCGCCGGGACAGGGGGGAGAGACCCAGTACTTC. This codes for CASSLAPGQGGETQYF.

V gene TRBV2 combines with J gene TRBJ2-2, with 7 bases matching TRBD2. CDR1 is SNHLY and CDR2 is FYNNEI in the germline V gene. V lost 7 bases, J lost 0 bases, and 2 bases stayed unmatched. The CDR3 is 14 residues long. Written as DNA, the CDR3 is TGTGCCAGCAATGCGGGGGCGAACACCGGGGAGCTGTTTTTT. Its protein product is CASNAGANTGELFF.

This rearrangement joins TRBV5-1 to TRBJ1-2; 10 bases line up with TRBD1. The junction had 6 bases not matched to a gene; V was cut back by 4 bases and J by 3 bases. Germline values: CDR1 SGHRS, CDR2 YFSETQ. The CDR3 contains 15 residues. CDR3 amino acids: CASSAGQGRYYGYTF. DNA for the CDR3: TGCGCCAGCAGCGCGGGACAGGGGCGGTACTATGGCTACACCTTC.

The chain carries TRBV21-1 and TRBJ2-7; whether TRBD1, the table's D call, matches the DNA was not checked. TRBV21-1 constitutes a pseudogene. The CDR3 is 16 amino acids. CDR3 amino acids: CASSSTPGQSSYEQYF. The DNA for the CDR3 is TGTGCCAGCAGCAGCACACCGGGACAGTCGAGCTACGAGCAGTACTTC.

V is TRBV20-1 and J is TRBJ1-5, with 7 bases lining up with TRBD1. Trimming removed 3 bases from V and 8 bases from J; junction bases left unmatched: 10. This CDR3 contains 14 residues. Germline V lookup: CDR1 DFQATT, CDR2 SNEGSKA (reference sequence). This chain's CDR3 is CSASRGGPREPQHF. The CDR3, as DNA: TGCAGTGCTAGCAGAGGGGGCCCTCGGGAGCCCCAGCATTTT.

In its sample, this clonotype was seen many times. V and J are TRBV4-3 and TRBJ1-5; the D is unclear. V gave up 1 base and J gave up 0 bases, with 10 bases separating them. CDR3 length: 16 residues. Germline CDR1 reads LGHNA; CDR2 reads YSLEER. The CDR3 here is CASSQAAAGSNQPQHF. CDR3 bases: TGCGCCAGCAGCCAAGCGGCGGCGGGTAGCAATCAGCCCCAGCATTTT.

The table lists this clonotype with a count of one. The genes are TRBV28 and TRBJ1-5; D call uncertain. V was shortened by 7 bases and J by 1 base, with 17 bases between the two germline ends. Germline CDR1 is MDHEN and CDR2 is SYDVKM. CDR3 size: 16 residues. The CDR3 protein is CASTRRERRSNQPQHF. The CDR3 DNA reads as TGTGCCAGCACTAGAAGGGAGCGTCGGAGCAATCAGCCCCAGCATTTT.

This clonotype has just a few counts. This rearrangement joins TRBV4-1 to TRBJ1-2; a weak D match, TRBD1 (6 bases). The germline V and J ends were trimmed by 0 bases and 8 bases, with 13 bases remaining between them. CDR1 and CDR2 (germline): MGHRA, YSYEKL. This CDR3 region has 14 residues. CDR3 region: CASSQELGAPGYTF. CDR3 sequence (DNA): TGCGCCAGCAGCCAAGAATTGGGGGCCCCCGGCTACACCTTC.

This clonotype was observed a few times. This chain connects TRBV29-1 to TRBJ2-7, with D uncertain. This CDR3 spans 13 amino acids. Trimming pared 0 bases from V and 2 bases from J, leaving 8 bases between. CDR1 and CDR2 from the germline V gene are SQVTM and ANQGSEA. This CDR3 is CSVEDNNAYEQYF. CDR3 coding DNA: TGCAGCGTTGAAGATAACAATGCCTACGAGCAGTACTTC.

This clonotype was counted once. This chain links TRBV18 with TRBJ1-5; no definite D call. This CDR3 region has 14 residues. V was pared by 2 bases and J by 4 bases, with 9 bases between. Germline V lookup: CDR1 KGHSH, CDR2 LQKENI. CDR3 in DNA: TGTGCCAGCTCACCAGAGACGGGAAATCAGCCCCAGCATTTT. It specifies CASSPETGNQPQHF.

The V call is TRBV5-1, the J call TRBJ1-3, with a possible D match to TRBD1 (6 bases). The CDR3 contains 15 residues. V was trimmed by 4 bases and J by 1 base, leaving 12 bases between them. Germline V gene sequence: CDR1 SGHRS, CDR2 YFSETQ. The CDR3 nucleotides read TGCGCCAGCAGCACTAACGGACAGTCTGGAAACACCATATATTTT. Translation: CASSTNGQSGNTIYF.

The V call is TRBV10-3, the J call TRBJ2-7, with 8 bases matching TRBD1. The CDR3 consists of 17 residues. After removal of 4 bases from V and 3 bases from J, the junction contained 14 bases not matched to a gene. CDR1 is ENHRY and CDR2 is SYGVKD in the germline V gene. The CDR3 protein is CAISGRVETGDGYEQYF. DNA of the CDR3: TGTGCCATCAGTGGGCGAGTGGAGACAGGGGACGGCTACGAGCAGTACTTC.

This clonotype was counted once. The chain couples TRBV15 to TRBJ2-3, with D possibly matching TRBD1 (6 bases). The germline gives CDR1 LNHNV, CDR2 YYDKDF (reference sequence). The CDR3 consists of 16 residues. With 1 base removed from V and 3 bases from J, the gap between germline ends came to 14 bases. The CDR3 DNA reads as TGTGCCACCAGCAGAGGAGTCGTCAGGGGAACAGATACGCAGTATTTT. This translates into CATSRGVVRGTDTQYF.

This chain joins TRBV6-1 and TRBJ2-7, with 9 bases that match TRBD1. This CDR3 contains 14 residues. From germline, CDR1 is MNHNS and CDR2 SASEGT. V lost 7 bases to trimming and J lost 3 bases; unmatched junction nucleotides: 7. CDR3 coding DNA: TGTGCCAGCAAAAGACAGGGGGACATCTACGAGCAGTACTTC. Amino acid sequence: CASKRQGDIYEQYF.